This T cell receptor (beta chain) originates from a study of response to subunit inactivated influenza vaccine. Findings and caveats of the study: The study's authors posited that every seasonal influenza vaccination enlists few new T cells.

Per germline, CDR1 SGHRS and CDR2 YFSETQ. V was trimmed by 4 bases and J by 3 bases, leaving 22 bases between them. CDR3 length: 17 residues. TCRdb reprocessed the RT-PCR reads with MiXCR, giving one entry per CDR3 protein. The data hold about 530,000 distinct CDR3 sequences, with 13% observed a single time. In its sample, this clonotype was seen many times. Its antigen is not known. This TCR derives from a man aged 45-60 years who received an inactivated influenza vaccine. The chain is built from TRBV5-1 and TRBJ1-2, with a tentative D call TRBD1 (6 bases). Sequenced material: PBMCs from blood, taken 40 to 50 days after vaccination. This CDR3 reads CASSQWTDSSGDYGYTF. The CDR3, as DNA: TGCGCCAGCAGCCAGTGGACGGACAGCTCGGGGGACTATGGCTACACCTTC.